The 31 T cell receptor beta chains listed next were all sequenced from one sample in a study of shared clonotypes between healthy human individuals. Positively selected for CCR7, the CD45RO-negative cells used as naive CD8 cells excluded terminally differentiated effector memory CD45RA+ cells. Method: immunoSEQ multiplex PCR; TCRdb's copy keeps in-frame clones and lacks some. The profile covers some 2.1 million clones, with roughly 93% appearing a single time and more than 1.5% taken by the ten largest. Sequenced sample: naive CD8+ T cells from PBMCs. Receptors originate from a man aged 18 to 29 in good health. Some clones in this sample may be carry-over from other donors' samples.

The rearrangement joins TRBV2 to TRBJ1-1; D possibly corresponds to TRBD1 (6 bases). The CDR3 covers 15 residues. V was trimmed by 2 bases and J by 6 bases, leaving 16 bases between them. Germline CDR1 and CDR2: SNHLY and FYNNEI. The CDR3 nucleotides are TGTGCCAGCAGTGAAAGGGGGGTATTGGACGCTGAAGCTTTCTTT. Translation: CASSERGVLDAEAFF.

This chain links TRBV29-1 with TRBJ2-1; D unclear. The V gene's germline CDR1 is SQVTM and CDR2 ANQGSEA. This CDR3 is 11 amino acids long. Between the trimmed V and J ends, which lost 7 bases and 8 bases, there was a span of 12 bases. CDR3 loop: CSAGAPHEQFF. Written as DNA, the CDR3 is TGCAGCGCCGGCGCCCCCCATGAGCAGTTCTTC.

The chain recombines TRBV30 with TRBJ2-1; no clear D. V was trimmed by 1 base and J by 9 bases, leaving 7 bases between them. Germline CDR1 GTSNPN, CDR2 SVGIG (reference sequence). There are 11 residues in the CDR3. The CDR3 sequence is CAWSAGGEQFF. The CDR3 DNA follows: TGTGCCTGGAGTGCTGGTGGTGAGCAGTTCTTC.

The rearrangement joins TRBV7-3 to TRBJ2-7; 7 bases match TRBD2. This CDR3 has 15 residues. CDR1 and CDR2 (germline): SGHTA, FQGTGA. With 1 base clipped from V and 0 bases from J, the junction kept 3 bases outside the gene matches. The CDR3 here is CASSLSPSGSYEQYF. CDR3 coding DNA: TGTGCCAGCAGCTTAAGCCCTAGCGGCTCCTACGAGCAGTACTTC. The full variable domain, in which reference TRBV7-3 and TRBJ2-7 provide the parts outside the CDR3, is GAGVSQTPSNKVTEKGKYVELRCDPISGHTALYWYRQSLGQGPEFLIYFQGTGAADDSGLPNDRFFAVRPEGSVSTLKIQRTERGDSAVYLCASSLSPSGSYEQYFGPGTRLTVT.

The chain employs TRBV27 and TRBJ1-1; D not resolved. The V and J ends lost 4 bases and 8 bases respectively, with 17 bases between them. Germline lookup yields CDR1 MNHEY and CDR2 SMNVEV (reference sequence). This CDR3 contains 14 residues. In DNA form, the CDR3 reads TGTGCCAGCAGTTGGGTCGGTGGAGGCGAGGAAGCTTTCTTT. Residues: CASSWVGGGEEAFF.

V gene TRBV4-3 combines with J gene TRBJ2-2, with D hard to call. This CDR3 is 17 amino acids long. The germline V gene has CDR1 LGHNA and CDR2 YSLEER. The V end lost 0 bases, the J end lost 0 bases, and 11 bases lay between the germline ends. CDR3 amino acids: CASSQDSGFANTGELFF. CDR3 sequence (DNA): TGCGCCAGCAGCCAAGATTCAGGTTTTGCGAACACCGGGGAGCTGTTTTTT.

This chain joins TRBV5-6 and TRBJ1-4; D is unresolved. Trimming removed 5 bases at V and 3 bases at J, with 8 bases between. CDR3 length: 13 amino acids. The germline CDR1 and CDR2 sequences are SGHDT and YYEEEE. The CDR3 here is CASSLPSNEKLFF. The CDR3 nucleotides are TGTGCCAGCAGTCTACCCTCTAATGAAAAACTGTTTTTT.

This clone was observed once. The genes are TRBV18 and TRBJ1-4; D may be TRBD1 (6 bases). V shed 2 bases and J shed 3 bases, with 22 bases lying between them. This CDR3 has 19 amino acids. CDR1 and CDR2 from the germline V gene are KGHSH and LQKENI. This CDR3 is CASSPIRQAVGVSNEKLFF. The CDR3 DNA follows: TGTGCCAGCTCACCAATACGACAGGCCGTGGGGGTTTCTAATGAAAAACTGTTTTTT.

J is TRBJ1-1 and V is TRBV28; D call uncertain. Germline values: CDR1 MDHEN, CDR2 SYDVKM. The V gene lost 6 bases and the J gene lost 0 bases, with 14 bases spanning the gap. The CDR3 covers 15 residues. The CDR3 reads CASRDLNPMNTEAFF. In nucleotides, the CDR3 is TGTGCCAGCAGGGACCTTAACCCCATGAACACTGAAGCTTTCTTT.

Points on this clone: Relative to the germline gene, one junction end is altered; a read error may explain this. The chain joins TRBV5-4 to TRBJ2-3; the match to TRBD1 covers 11 bases. CDR1 is SGHNT and CDR2 is YYREEE in the germline V gene (reference sequence). The CDR3 totals 16 residues. Here the CDR3 DNA reads TGTGCCAGCAGCCCCCTGCCGGGACAGGGGGTAGATGCGCAGTATTTT. Amino acid sequence: CASSPLPGQGVDAQYF.

This sequence joins TRBV7-8 and TRBJ2-1; a weak D match, TRBD2 (7 bases). The ends were cut back, 4 bases at V and 3 bases at J, with 19 bases in the middle. Germline loops: CDR1 SGHVS, CDR2 FQNEAQ. The CDR3 contains 17 residues. CDR3 residues: CASSSGGGGIHYNEQFF. CDR3 DNA: TGTGCCAGCAGCTCCGGAGGCGGGGGCATCCACTACAATGAGCAGTTCTTC.

The chain has TRBV27 and TRBJ2-2; no firm D call. Trimming took off 3 bases at V and 9 bases at J, with 8 bases between the two ends. The CDR3 is made up of 12 amino acids. Germline CDR1 is MNHEY and CDR2 is SMNVEV (reference sequence). DNA for the CDR3: TGTGCCAGCAGTTTGAATGGCCGGGAGCTGTTTTTT. Its protein product is CASSLNGRELFF.

The J gene is TRBJ2-3, the V gene TRBV28, with D maybe TRBD1 (6 bases). Germline CDR1 MDHEN, CDR2 SYDVKM. The CDR3 spans 14 residues. V shed 2 bases and J shed 6 bases, with 12 bases lying between them. CDR3 residues: CASSLTGPGDTQYF. CDR3 DNA: TGTGCCAGCAGTTTAACAGGGCCTGGGGATACGCAGTATTTT.

The V gene is TRBV2, the J gene TRBJ2-3; 13 bases fit TRBD2. This CDR3 contains 16 residues. Per germline, CDR1 SNHLY and CDR2 FYNNEI. V lost 8 bases and J lost 0; bases outside the gene matches: 5. CDR3 nucleotides: TGTGCCAGCGGGACTAGCGGGATCGTTAGCACAGATACGCAGTATTTT. This translates into CASGTSGIVSTDTQYF.

This CDR3 is CASSWIGSSNQPQHF. The CDR3 nucleotides read TGTGCCAGCAGTTGGATAGGAAGTAGCAATCAGCCCCAGCATTTT. The V gene is TRBV2, the J gene TRBJ1-5; no clear D. V dropped 5 bases and J dropped 0 bases, with 11 bases sitting between them. CDR1 SNHLY and CDR2 FYNNEI come from the germline V gene. The CDR3 contains 15 residues.

The chain combines TRBV29-1 with TRBJ2-1; D is undetermined. The CDR3 extends over 12 amino acids. CDR1 and CDR2 from the germline V gene are SQVTM and ANQGSEA. V lost 4 bases to trimming and J lost 7 bases, with 11 bases between them. The CDR3 region has the DNA TGCAGCGTTGTGGGCAACGGAAATGAGCAGTTCTTC. Protein product: CSVVGNGNEQFF.

The J gene is TRBJ2-3, the V gene TRBV11-2; D is unclear. V was trimmed by 1 base and J by 0 bases, leaving 8 bases between them. The CDR3 covers 15 residues. Germline-derived CDR1 and CDR2 are SGHAT and FQNNGV. CDR3 nucleotide sequence: TGTGCCAGCAGCTTAGCAGGTATTAGCACAGATACGCAGTATTTT. It yields the protein CASSLAGISTDTQYF.

The chain is built from TRBV6-5 and TRBJ2-3; maybe TRBD2 (5 bases). The CDR3 totals 15 residues. CDR1 and CDR2 from the germline V gene are MNHEY and SVGAGI. V gave up 2 bases and J gave up 3 bases, with 12 bases separating them. The CDR3 region is CASSYRPRRTDTQYF. CDR3 in DNA: TGTGCCAGCAGTTACAGGCCCAGGAGGACAGATACGCAGTATTTT.

The chain couples TRBV18 to TRBJ1-4; the D gene is possibly TRBD1 (6 bases). The CDR3 totals 14 residues. Germline CDR1 reads KGHSH; CDR2 reads LQKENI. The V end was cut by 3 bases, the J end by 7 bases, with 12 bases between. The CDR3 DNA is TGTGCCAGCTCACCCGAACAGGGCGGTGAAAAACTGTTTTTT. Its translation is CASSPEQGGEKLFF. The full variable domain, completed using reference TRBV18 and TRBJ1-4, is NAGVMQNPRHLVRRRGQEARLRCSPMKGHSHVYWYRQLPEEGLKFMVYLQKENIIDESGMPKERFSAEFPKEGPSILRIQQVVRGDSAAYFCASSPEQGGEKLFFGSGTQLSVL.

Here the CDR3 reads CASSLRQNYEQYF. The CDR3 coding sequence is TGTGCCAGCAGCTTACGACAGAACTACGAGCAGTACTTC. The chain couples TRBV11-2 to TRBJ2-7; possible D gene TRBD1, 5 bases. Germline V gives CDR1 SGHAT, CDR2 FQNNGV. V lost 2 bases, J lost 3 bases, and 8 bases lay in between. The CDR3 extends over 13 amino acids.

V gene TRBV13 combines with J gene TRBJ2-2; a weak D match, TRBD1 (5 bases). The CDR3 spans 16 residues. V lost 5 bases and J lost 2, with 15 bases in between. Germline V gene data show CDR1 as PRHDT and CDR2 as FYEKMQ (reference sequence). The DNA of the CDR3 is TGTGCCAGCAGCCCACAGGCCGTTGGAAACACCGGGGAGCTGTTTTTT. Translation: CASSPQAVGNTGELFF.

The chain recombines TRBV15 with TRBJ1-2; weak D call: TRBD1 (6 bases). The CDR3 has 14 amino acids. Germline V gives CDR1 LNHNV, CDR2 YYDKDF (reference sequence). Between the trimmed V and J ends, which lost 1 base and 1 base, there was a span of 7 bases. The CDR3 sequence: CATSRGTVNYGYTF. The CDR3 DNA is TGTGCCACCAGCAGAGGGACAGTTAACTATGGCTACACCTTC.

As to this clone: Other DNA sequences in this specimen translate into the identical CDR3. The chain carries TRBV5-1 and TRBJ2-7; D may be TRBD2 (5 bases). CDR1 is SGHRS, CDR2 YFSETQ, per germline. Between the trimmed V and J ends, which lost 0 bases and 2 bases, there was a span of 9 bases. The CDR3 is 14 amino acids. The CDR3 loop reads CASSLAGWPYEQYF. CDR3 bases: TGCGCCAGCAGCTTGGCGGGGTGGCCCTACGAGCAGTACTTC.

The genes are TRBV7-9 and TRBJ2-1; D ambiguous. Per the germline V gene, CDR1 is SEHNR and CDR2 is FQNEAQ (reference sequence). The CDR3 is 13 residues long. V lost 5 bases to trimming and J lost 6 bases, with 11 bases between them. The chain's CDR3 is CASSAVVGNEQFF. In DNA, the CDR3 is TGTGCCAGCAGCGCCGTGGTGGGCAATGAGCAGTTCTTC.

Comments on this clone: Other DNA sequences in this sample translate to the same CDR3. This chain connects TRBV6-5 to TRBJ1-2, with D possibly being TRBD1 (6 bases). Germline CDR1 MNHEY, CDR2 SVGAGI. V was trimmed by 6 bases and J by 7 bases, leaving 15 bases between them. The CDR3 sequence is 13 residues long. CDR3: CASSLGGVGGYTF. CDR3 coding DNA: TGTGCCAGCAGCTTAGGGGGGGTGGGTGGCTACACCTTC.

The rearrangement links TRBV28 to TRBJ2-2, with 7 bases matching TRBD1. Germline lookup yields CDR1 MDHEN and CDR2 SYDVKM. The V segment lost 5 bases and the J segment 5 bases; nucleotides outside the gene matches: 5. The CDR3 has 14 residues. The CDR3 bases are TGTGCCAGCAGTGTGACAGGGAGTACCGGGGAGCTGTTTTTT. Residues: CASSVTGSTGELFF.

This chain links TRBV9 with TRBJ1-2; 7 nucleotides align to TRBD1. CDR1 SGDLS and CDR2 YYNGEE come from the germline V gene. The CDR3 loop spans 14 amino acids. With V trimmed by 3 bases and J by 5 bases, 7 bases remained unmatched. CDR3 bases: TGTGCCAGCAGCGCCCCAGGGGGTACTTATGGCTACACCTTC. Translated: CASSAPGGTYGYTF. Filled out from reference TRBV9 and TRBJ1-2, the complete variable domain reads DSGVTQTPKHLITATGQRVTLRCSPRSGDLSVYWYQQSLDQGLQFLIQYYNGEERAKGNILERFSAQQFPDLHSELNLSSLELGDSALYFCASSAPGGTYGYTFGSGTRLTVV.

The CDR3 nucleotides are TGTGCCAGCAGCTTAGCTGTGGGACAGACAAAGCATCTCGAGCAGTACTTC. It yields the protein CASSLAVGQTKHLEQYF. The chain links TRBV11-2 to TRBJ2-7, with 7 nucleotides matching TRBD1. Unmatched junction bases numbered 15, after V lost 1 base and J lost 6 bases. Germline CDR1 and CDR2: SGHAT and FQNNGV. The CDR3 loop spans 17 amino acids.

This chain links TRBV21-1 with TRBJ1-5. TRBV21-1 is reported as a pseudogene. The CDR3 covers 16 residues. In nucleotides, the CDR3 is TGTGCCAGCAGCACCGGGAGGCGGGTTAGCAATCAGCCCCAGCATTTT. It encodes CASSTGRRVSNQPQHF.

The V and J genes are TRBV28 and TRBJ1-5; TRBD1 is a possible D gene (5 bases). The CDR3 covers 16 residues. Germline V gene data show CDR1 as MDHEN and CDR2 as SYDVKM. V was trimmed by 2 bases and J by 0 bases, leaving 11 bases between them. CDR3 sequence: CASSLRGGDSNQPQHF. The CDR3 bases are TGTGCCAGCAGTTTACGGGGCGGGGATAGCAATCAGCCCCAGCATTTT.

With respect to this clone: Other DNA sequences from this sample encode an identical CDR3 as well. This rearrangement joins TRBV5-6 to TRBJ2-7; D is ambiguous. Per germline, CDR1 SGHDT and CDR2 YYEEEE. This CDR3 has 14 residues. The V end lost 0 bases, the J end lost 0 bases, and 7 bases lay between the germline ends. The DNA of the CDR3 is TGTGCCAGCAGCTTGGGTCGGTCCTCCTACGAGCAGTACTTC. It translates to CASSLGRSSYEQYF.